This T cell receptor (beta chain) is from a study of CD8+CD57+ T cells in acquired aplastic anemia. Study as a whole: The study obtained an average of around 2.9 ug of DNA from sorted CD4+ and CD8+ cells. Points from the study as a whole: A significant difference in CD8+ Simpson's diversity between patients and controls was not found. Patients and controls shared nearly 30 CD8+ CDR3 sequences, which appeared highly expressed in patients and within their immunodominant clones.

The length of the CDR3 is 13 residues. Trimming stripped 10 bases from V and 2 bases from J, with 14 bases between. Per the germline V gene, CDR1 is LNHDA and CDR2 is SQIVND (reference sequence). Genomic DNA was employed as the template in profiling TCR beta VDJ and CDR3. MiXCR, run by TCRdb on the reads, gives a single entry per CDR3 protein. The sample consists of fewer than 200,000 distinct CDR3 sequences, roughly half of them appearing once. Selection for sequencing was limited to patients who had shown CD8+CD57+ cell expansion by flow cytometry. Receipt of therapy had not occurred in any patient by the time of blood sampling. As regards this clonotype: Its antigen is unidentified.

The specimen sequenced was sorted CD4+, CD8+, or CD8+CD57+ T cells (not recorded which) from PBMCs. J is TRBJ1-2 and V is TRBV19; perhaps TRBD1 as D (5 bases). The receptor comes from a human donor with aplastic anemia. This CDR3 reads CATQGRDNYGYTF. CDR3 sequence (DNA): TGTGCCACCCAGGGAAGGGACAACTATGGCTACACCTTC.